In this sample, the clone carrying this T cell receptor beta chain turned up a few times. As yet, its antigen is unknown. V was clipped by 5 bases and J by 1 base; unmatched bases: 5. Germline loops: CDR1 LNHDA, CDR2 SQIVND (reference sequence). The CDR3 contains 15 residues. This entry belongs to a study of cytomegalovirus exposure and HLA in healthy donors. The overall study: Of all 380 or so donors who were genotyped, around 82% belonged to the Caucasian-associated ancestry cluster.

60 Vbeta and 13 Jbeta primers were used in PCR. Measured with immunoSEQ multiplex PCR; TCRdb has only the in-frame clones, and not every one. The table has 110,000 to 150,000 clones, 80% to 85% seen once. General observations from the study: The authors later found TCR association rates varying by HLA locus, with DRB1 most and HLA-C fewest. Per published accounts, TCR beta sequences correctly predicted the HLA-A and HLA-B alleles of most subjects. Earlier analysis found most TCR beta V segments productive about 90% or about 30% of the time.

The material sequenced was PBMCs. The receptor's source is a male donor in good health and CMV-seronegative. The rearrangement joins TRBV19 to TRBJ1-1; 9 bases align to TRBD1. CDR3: CASSSLTGGNTEAFF. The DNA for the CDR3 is TGTGCCAGTAGTTCCCTGACAGGGGGGAACACTGAAGCTTTCTTT.